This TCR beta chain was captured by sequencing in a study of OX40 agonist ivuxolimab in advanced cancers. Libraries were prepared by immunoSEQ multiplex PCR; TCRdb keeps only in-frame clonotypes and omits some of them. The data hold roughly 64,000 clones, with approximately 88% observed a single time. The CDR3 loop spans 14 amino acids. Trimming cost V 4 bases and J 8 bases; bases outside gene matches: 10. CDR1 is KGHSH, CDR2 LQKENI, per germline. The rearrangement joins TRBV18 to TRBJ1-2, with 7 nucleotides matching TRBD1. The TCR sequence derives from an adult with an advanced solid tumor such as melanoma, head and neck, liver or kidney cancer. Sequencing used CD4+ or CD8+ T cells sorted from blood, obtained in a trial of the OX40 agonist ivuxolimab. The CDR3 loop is CASSRAKGAGGYTF. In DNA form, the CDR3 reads TGTGCCAGCTCACGTGCCAAGGGGGCGGGCGGCTACACCTTC.